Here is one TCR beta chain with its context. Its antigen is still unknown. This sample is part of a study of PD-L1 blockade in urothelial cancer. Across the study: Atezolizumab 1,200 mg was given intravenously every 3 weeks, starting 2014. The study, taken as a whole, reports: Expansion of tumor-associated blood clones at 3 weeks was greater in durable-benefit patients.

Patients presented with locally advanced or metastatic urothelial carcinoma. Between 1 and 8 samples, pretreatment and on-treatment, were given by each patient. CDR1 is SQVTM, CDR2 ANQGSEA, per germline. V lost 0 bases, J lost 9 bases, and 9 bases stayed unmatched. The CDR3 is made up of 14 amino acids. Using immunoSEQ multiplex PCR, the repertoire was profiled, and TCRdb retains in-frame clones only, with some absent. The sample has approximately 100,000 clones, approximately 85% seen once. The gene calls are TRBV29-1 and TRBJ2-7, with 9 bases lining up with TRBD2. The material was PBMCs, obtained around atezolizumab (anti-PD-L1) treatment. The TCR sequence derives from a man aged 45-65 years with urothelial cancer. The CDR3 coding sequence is TGCAGCGTTGAAGATCGCGGGGGGGGCAGGCTGCAGTACTTC. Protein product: CSVEDRGGGRLQYF.